This record covers a single T cell receptor beta chain. TCRdb re-called the 5' RACE reads with MiXCR, one entry per CDR3 protein. Of over 45,000 distinct CDR3 sequences listed, roughly 8.2% are singletons. This record belongs to a study of early T cells in non-severe SARS-CoV-2 infection. The receptor was isolated from an adult who was a healthcare worker with PCR-confirmed SARS-CoV-2 infection or an uninfected control (not recorded which). The sample consisted of whole blood, taken at baseline.

For the CDR3, the DNA is TGTGCCAGCAGCCCCGGGACAAAAATCAATCAGCCCCAGCATTTT. It translates to CASSPGTKINQPQHF. The rearrangement joins TRBV7-4 to TRBJ1-5; the D gene is possibly TRBD1 (6 bases). The ends were cut back, 5 bases at V and 3 bases at J, with 14 bases in the middle. CDR3 length equals 15 residues. Germline-derived CDR1 and CDR2 are SGHVT and SQSDAQ.